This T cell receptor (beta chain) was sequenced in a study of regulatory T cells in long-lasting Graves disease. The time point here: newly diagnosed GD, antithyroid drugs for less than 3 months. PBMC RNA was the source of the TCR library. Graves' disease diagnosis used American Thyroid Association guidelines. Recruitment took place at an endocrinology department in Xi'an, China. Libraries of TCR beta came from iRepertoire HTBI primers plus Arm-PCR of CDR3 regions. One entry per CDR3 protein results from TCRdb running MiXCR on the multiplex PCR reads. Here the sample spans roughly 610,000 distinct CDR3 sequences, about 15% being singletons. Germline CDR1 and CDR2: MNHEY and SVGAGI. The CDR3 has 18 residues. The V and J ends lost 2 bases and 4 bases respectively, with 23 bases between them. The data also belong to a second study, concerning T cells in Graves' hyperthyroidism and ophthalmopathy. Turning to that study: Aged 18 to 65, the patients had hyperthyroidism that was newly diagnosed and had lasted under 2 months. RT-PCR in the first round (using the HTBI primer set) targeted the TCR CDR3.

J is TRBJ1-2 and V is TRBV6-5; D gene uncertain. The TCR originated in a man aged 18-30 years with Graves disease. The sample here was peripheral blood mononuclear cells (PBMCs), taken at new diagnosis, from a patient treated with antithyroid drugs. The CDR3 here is CASSYADIRPVRSYGYTF. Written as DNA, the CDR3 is TGTGCCAGCAGTTACGCGGATATACGCCCCGTCAGGTCCTATGGCTACACCTTC.